This is a list of T cell receptor beta chains from one sample in a study of molecular identifiers for immune sequencing clone quantification. A single record per CDR3 protein comes from TCRdb applying MiXCR to the PCR reads. This sample yields around 460,000 distinct CDR3 sequences, of which about a fifth are seen a single time; about 0.84% belongs to the top ten. The specimen sequenced was naive CD8+ T cells from blood, with Jurkat cell RNA spiked in. The receptors come from a human donor in good health. Some libraries in this study had Jurkat cell RNA spiked in. CDR3s include the opening cysteine and the closing phenylalanine or tryptophan. D genes are given only for firm matches. Some rows mark clone size as missing; the rest say once, few, many or name a class of expanded clone.

j_call clone_size v_call cdr3_length d_call cdr3_aa cdr3_nt
TRBJ2-7 many TRBV5-1 15 TRBD1 CASTPPGTGTGEQYF TGCGCCAGCACCCCTCCCGGGACAGGGACGGGCGAGCAGTACTTC
TRBJ2-3 many TRBV2 15 TRBD1 CASSTGTGWTDTQYF TGTGCCAGCAGTACCGGGACAGGGTGGACAGATACGCAGTATTTT
TRBJ2-2 few TRBV20-1 15 TRBD2 CSARRASGNTGELFF TGCAGTGCTAGACGGGCTAGCGGGAACACCGGGGAGCTGTTTTTT
TRBJ2-1 once TRBV20-1 18 TRBD2 CSAREFPLLAGGTHEQFF TGCAGTGCTAGAGAATTCCCACTACTAGCGGGAGGAACCCATGAGCAGTTCTTC
TRBJ2-7 NA TRBV4-3 16 TRBD2 CASSQTSGLDSYEQYF TGCGCCAGCAGCCAAACCTCGGGACTAGACTCCTACGAGCAGTACTTC
TRBJ2-7 few TRBV19 15 TRBD2 CASKKELAGAHEQYF TGTGCCAGTAAAAAGGAACTAGCGGGAGCCCACGAGCAGTACTTC
TRBJ1-1 few TRBV20-1 19 NA CSAGGVPGLDQEGNTEAFF TGCAGTGCTGGGGGGGTTCCGGGACTCGACCAAGAAGGGAACACTGAAGCTTTCTTT
TRBJ1-5 few TRBV7-8 16 NA CASSPGSAYSNQPQHF TGTGCCAGCAGCCCCGGTAGTGCATATAGCAATCAGCCCCAGCATTTT
TRBJ2-6 NA TRBV27 15 NA CTSSLVPSGANVLTF TGTACCAGCAGTTTGGTACCGTCTGGGGCCAACGTCCTGACTTTC
TRBJ2-2 few TRBV27 14 NA CASSLSPGAGELFF TGTGCCAGCAGTTTAAGTCCGGGGGCCGGGGAGCTGTTTTTT
TRBJ2-3 many TRBV4-3 14 NA CASSQDQTTDTQYF TGCGCCAGCAGCCAAGATCAGACAACAGATACGCAGTATTTT
TRBJ2-7 many TRBV7-9 13 TRBD2 CASSDGLAGEQYF TGTGCCAGCAGCGATGGACTAGCGGGCGAGCAGTACTTC
TRBJ2-7 few TRBV4-1 14 TRBD2 CASSQLADSYEQYF TGCGCCAGCAGCCAACTAGCGGACTCCTACGAGCAGTACTTC
TRBJ1-3 few TRBV7-2 18 NA CASSLSHGIPISGNTIYF TGTGCCAGCAGCTTATCCCACGGGATCCCCATCTCTGGAAACACCATATATTTT
TRBJ2-3 NA TRBV20-1 14 NA CSARSLERTDTQYF TGCAGTGCTAGGTCACTGGAGCGCACAGATACGCAGTATTTT
TRBJ2-3 many TRBV2 14 TRBD2 CAERGLAELNTQYF TGTGCCGAAAGGGGACTAGCGGAGCTGAATACGCAGTATTTT
TRBJ2-3 NA TRBV4-2 17 TRBD2 CASSPGDERESTDTQYF TGTGCCAGCAGCCCGGGCGACGAGCGGGAAAGCACAGATACGCAGTATTTT
TRBJ2-7 many TRBV5-5 15 TRBD1 CASSLETGQAYEQYF TGTGCCAGCAGCTTGGAGACCGGACAGGCCTACGAGCAGTACTTC
TRBJ1-5 NA TRBV6-6 15 NA CASSYRGGQNRPQHF TGTGCCAGCAGTTACCGGGGGGGCCAGAATCGGCCCCAGCATTTT
TRBJ2-7 many TRBV5-5 13 NA CASSFGPPYEQYF TGTGCCAGCAGCTTCGGGCCACCCTACGAGCAGTACTTC
TRBJ2-2 many TRBV10-1 14 TRBD1 CASSDTGDTGELFF TGCGCCAGCAGTGATACAGGGGACACCGGGGAGCTGTTTTTT
TRBJ2-1 few TRBV4-1 14 NA CATRKAASTNEQFF TGCGCCACCAGGAAGGCGGCCTCAACCAATGAGCAGTTCTTC
TRBJ2-1 NA TRBV6-5 14 NA CASSYSRGFNEQFF TGTGCCAGCAGTTACTCCCGGGGTTTCAATGAGCAGTTCTTC
TRBJ2-1 few TRBV9 15 NA CASSVGRTLSNEQFF TGTGCCAGCAGCGTAGGCCGCACCCTCAGTAATGAGCAGTTCTTC